The 4 T cell receptor beta chains listed next were all sequenced from one sample in a study of T cell changes during pregnancy in multiple sclerosis. Here immunoSEQ multiplex PCR was the method, and the copy in TCRdb shows in-frame clones only, minus some. The repertoire consists of 40,000 to 45,000 clones, with more than 80% occurring once and the leading ten covering about 0.65%. The sequencing here drew on CD4+ T cells from peripheral blood mononuclear cells, taken before pregnancy. Receptors were obtained from a female donor with multiple sclerosis, enrolled in a pregnancy study.

The sample holds a few counts of this clone. The chain has TRBV7-2 and TRBJ1-5; maybe TRBD1 (6 bases). The V gene lost 1 base and the J gene lost 1 base, with 11 bases spanning the gap. This CDR3 region has 16 residues. Germline-derived CDR1 and CDR2 are SGHTA and FQGNSA. The CDR3 reads CASSLEARGSNQPQHF. The CDR3 DNA is TGTGCCAGCAGCTTAGAGGCCAGGGGAAGCAATCAGCCCCAGCATTTT.

The chain is built from TRBV15 and TRBJ2-2; D is possibly TRBD1 (5 bases). This CDR3 comprises 15 residues. Between the trimmed V and J ends, which lost 0 bases and 7 bases, there was a span of 12 bases. Germline CDR1 reads LNHNV; CDR2 reads YYDKDF (reference sequence). The CDR3 here is CATSRDLRGIGELFF. The CDR3 DNA reads TGTGCCACCAGCAGAGATCTAAGGGGAATCGGGGAGCTGTTTTTT. Full variable domain (remainder filled in from reference TRBV15 and TRBJ2-2): DAMVIQNPRYQVTQFGKPVTLSCSQTLNHNVMYWYQQKSSQAPKLLFHYYDKDFNNEADTPDNFQSRRPNTSFCFLDIRSPGLGDTAMYLCATSRDLRGIGELFFGEGSRLTVL.

The chain couples TRBV5-1 to TRBJ2-1, with TRBD2 matching 7 bases. The V and J ends lost 4 bases and 9 bases, in that order; junction bases with no gene match: 13. This CDR3 has 15 residues. The germline V gene encodes CDR1 SGHRS and CDR2 YFSETQ. Here the CDR3 reads CASSATGTTDGEQFF. CDR3 sequence (DNA): TGCGCCAGCAGCGCAACCGGGACTACGGACGGTGAGCAGTTCTTC.

This clone is a singleton in its sample. The chain links TRBV5-1 to TRBJ1-5; TRBD1 is a possible D gene (5 bases). The ends were cut back, 2 bases at V and 5 bases at J, with 8 bases in the middle. CDR1 is SGHRS and CDR2 is YFSETQ in the germline V gene. The CDR3 runs 13 residues. CDR3 region: CASSLDSYQPQHF. The CDR3, as DNA: TGCGCCAGCAGCTTAGACAGTTATCAGCCCCAGCATTTT.